Each of the 29 T cell receptor beta chains below was sequenced from the same sample in a study of T-cell memory formation after mild COVID-19 (dated by TCRdb to about 2021). The protocol used for the library was 5' RACE. Sequencing relied on an Illumina NovaSeq 6000. TCRdb passed the public sequencing reads through fastp at Q25 and MiXCR, retaining productive beta sequences. Under each unique CDR3 protein, matching rows form one entry showing the most common genes and DNA. The sample includes about 440,000 distinct CDR3 sequences, with 20% observed a single time. The ten largest clones take up 7.5% to 9.5% of the sample. Sample: PBMCs or a T cell subset sorted from them (not recorded which). All receptors come from an adult woman who had mild COVID-19 (a few samples of this study predate the infection). The sample titles of this study are shuffled in the database, so cell type and time point are left out; the donor was told from shared clones.

The sample holds a few counts of this clonotype. The chain joins TRBV7-4 to TRBJ1-5; D unclear. Trimming cost V 4 bases and J 0 bases, with 10 bases left between them. The germline CDR1 and CDR2 sequences are SGHVT and SQSDAQ. The CDR3 totals 15 residues. The CDR3 nucleotides are TGTGCCAGCAGCTCCAAACCCTATAGCAATCAGCCCCAGCATTTT. The encoded protein is CASSSKPYSNQPQHF.

The rearrangement links TRBV20-1 to TRBJ2-1; D is uncertain. The CDR3 sequence is 13 residues long. V lost 6 bases and J lost 5, with 14 bases in between. The germline V gene encodes CDR1 DFQATT and CDR2 SNEGSKA (reference sequence). In DNA, the CDR3 is TGCAGTGCGCCAGGCCCTGGGGACAATGAGCAGTTCTTC. This encodes CSAPGPGDNEQFF.

The chain has TRBV6-5 and TRBJ2-1, with TRBD1 identical over 9 bases. Germline V gene lookup returns CDR1 MNHEY and CDR2 SVGAGI. The V segment lost 6 bases and the J segment 3 bases; nucleotides outside the gene matches: 9. This CDR3 contains 16 residues. The CDR3 region is CASSLKSGQGYNEQFF. In DNA form, the CDR3 reads TGTGCCAGCAGCTTAAAGTCGGGACAGGGCTACAATGAGCAGTTCTTC.

This clonotype was observed a handful of times. This chain joins TRBV6-2 or TRBV6-3 and TRBJ2-7; 7 nucleotides match TRBD1. This CDR3 region has 13 residues. Germline CDR1 is MNHEY and CDR2 is SVGEGT. Unmatched junction bases numbered 6, after V lost 7 bases and J lost 3 bases. DNA for the CDR3: TGTGCCAGCACGGGACAGACCTTCTACGAGCAGTACTTC. Its protein product is CASTGQTFYEQYF.

This clonotype was picked up one time. V usage is TRBV7-6 and J usage is TRBJ2-1; the D gene is possibly TRBD2 (5 bases). Germline CDR1 reads SGHVS; CDR2 reads FNYEAQ. Trimming stripped 1 base from V and 10 bases from J, with 14 bases between. This CDR3 region has 14 residues. The chain's CDR3 is CASSLVSSHAEQFF. The CDR3 DNA reads TGTGCCAGCAGCTTAGTATCTAGCCATGCGGAGCAGTTCTTC.

The chain carries TRBV3-1 and TRBJ1-1, with a weak D call TRBD1 (5 bases). V lost 5 bases and J lost 12, with 19 bases in between. The CDR3 covers 13 residues. Germline V lookup: CDR1 LGHDT, CDR2 YNNKEL (reference sequence). Here the CDR3 reads CASSAGVAGKTFF. The CDR3 coding sequence is TGTGCCAGCAGCGCCGGAGTCGCAGGGAAGACTTTCTTT.

The chain links TRBV27 to TRBJ2-7; 7 nucleotides agree with TRBD2. Germline trimming cut 4 bases from V and 0 bases from J; bases unmatched to any gene: 0. Germline lookup yields CDR1 MNHEY and CDR2 SMNVEV (reference sequence). CDR3 size: 13 residues. CDR3 DNA: TGTGCCAGCAGTTGGGACTACTCCTACGAGCAGTACTTC. Translated: CASSWDYSYEQYF.

V gene TRBV18 combines with J gene TRBJ2-7, with D possibly matching TRBD2 (6 bases). The CDR3 is 13 residues long. The germline CDR1 and CDR2 sequences are KGHSH and LQKENI. The V end lost 3 bases, the J end lost 3 bases, and 9 bases lay between the germline ends. This CDR3 is CASSPWGVYEQYF. The CDR3 bases are TGTGCCAGCTCACCTTGGGGGGTCTACGAGCAGTACTTC.

This clonotype was seen more than once but under ten times. An end of the junction does not agree with germline; a read error may underlie this. The chain recombines TRBV7-9 with TRBJ2-3; D is undetermined. The V gene's germline CDR1 is SEHNR and CDR2 FQNEAQ (reference sequence). This CDR3 comprises 8 residues. In DNA, the CDR3 is TGCTCGATAGATACGCAGTATTTT. Translating it yields CSIDTQYF.

This chain joins TRBV12-3 or TRBV12-4 and TRBJ2-6, with D possibly TRBD2 on 5 matching bases. The CDR3 spans 15 residues. Between the trimmed V and J ends, which lost 5 bases and 2 bases, there was a span of 10 bases. CDR3 nucleotide sequence: TGTGCCAGCAGTCCCGCCGGGGCTGGGGCCAACGTCCTGACTTTC. It is translated as CASSPAGAGANVLTF.

The sample holds a few counts of this clonotype. This chain's CDR3 is CASSSPGTPYEQYF. CDR3 DNA: TGTGCCAGCTCAAGCCCCGGGACACCCTACGAGCAGTACTTC. The chain couples TRBV18 to TRBJ2-7; D is perhaps TRBD1 (6 bases). Looked up from germline, CDR1 is KGHSH and CDR2 is LQKENI. The germline V and J ends were trimmed by 5 bases and 2 bases, with 13 bases remaining between them. The CDR3 contains 14 residues.

This clonotype occurred a few times. V is TRBV12-3 or TRBV12-4 and J is TRBJ2-7; D unresolved. This CDR3 is 12 amino acids long. V lost 6 bases and J lost 7, with 13 bases in between. This chain's CDR3 is CASRSPPREQYF. The CDR3 coding sequence is TGTGCCAGCAGATCGCCCCCCAGGGAGCAGTACTTC.

This clonotype was counted only a few times. V usage is TRBV6-5 and J usage is TRBJ2-7, with 11 bases fitting TRBD2. The length of the CDR3 is 13 residues. Trimming removed 9 bases from V and 1 base from J; junction bases left unmatched: 2. Germline loops: CDR1 MNHEY, CDR2 SVGAGI. CDR3 amino acids: CASLAGGSYEQYF. As DNA, the CDR3 is TGTGCCAGTTTAGCGGGAGGGTCCTACGAGCAGTACTTC.

This chain uses TRBV5-1 with TRBJ1-1; 7 nucleotides line up with TRBD1. Per the germline V gene, CDR1 is SGHRS and CDR2 is YFSETQ. This CDR3 is built from 16 residues. The junction had 12 bases not matched to a gene; V was cut back by 5 bases and J by 2 bases. The CDR3 here is CASRSWTGLINTEAFF. CDR3 nucleotide sequence: TGCGCCAGCAGGAGTTGGACAGGACTAATTAACACTGAAGCTTTCTTT.

V and J are TRBV7-9 and TRBJ1-5; 7 bases align to TRBD1. V shed 4 bases, J shed 5 bases, and the junction held 2 bases outside the gene matches. Germline values: CDR1 SEHNR, CDR2 FQNEAQ (reference sequence). The CDR3 has 13 amino acids. CDR3 sequence reads: CASSSQGDQPQHF. Written as DNA, the CDR3 is TGTGCCAGCAGCTCGCAGGGGGATCAGCCCCAGCATTTT.

There are a few counts of this clonotype. The chain links TRBV2 to TRBJ2-7; maybe TRBD2 (5 bases). The V end was cut by 7 bases, the J end by 2 bases, with 15 bases between. CDR3 length equals 14 residues. Per the germline V gene, CDR1 is SNHLY and CDR2 is FYNNEI. CDR3 nucleotides: TGTGCCAGCAAGGGTGGGCTAGCAGCCTACGAGCAGTACTTC. It codes for CASKGGLAAYEQYF.

The chain recombines TRBV20-1 with TRBJ2-3; 7 bases map to TRBD2. Germline V gene sequence: CDR1 DFQATT, CDR2 SNEGSKA (reference sequence). V was clipped by 5 bases and J by 3 bases; unmatched bases: 8. The CDR3 loop spans 14 amino acids. The CDR3 nucleotides are TGCAGTGCTCCCGAGCGGGAAGGGACAGATACGCAGTATTTT. This codes for CSAPEREGTDTQYF.

The chain links TRBV12-3 or TRBV12-4 to TRBJ1-2, with 10 bases fitting TRBD1. Unmatched junction bases numbered 5, after V lost 3 bases and J lost 4 bases. The CDR3 consists of 15 residues. The CDR3 nucleotides read TGTGCCAGCAGTTTGGACAGGGGGACCCTCTATGGCTACACCTTC. Translating gives CASSLDRGTLYGYTF.

This clonotype was observed at least ten times. The rearrangement links TRBV7-3 to TRBJ2-5; TRBD1 might be the D (5 bases). The CDR3 is 16 residues long. V dropped 4 bases and J dropped 8 bases, with 23 bases sitting between them. The germline V gene encodes CDR1 SGHTA and CDR2 FQGTGA. The CDR3 spells CASSSGFYPGHDTQYF. DNA for the CDR3: TGTGCCAGCAGCTCAGGGTTTTACCCTGGCCATGACACCCAGTACTTC.

This chain links TRBV13 with TRBJ2-1; D not resolved. CDR1 is PRHDT and CDR2 is FYEKMQ in the germline V gene (reference sequence). V lost 6 bases, J lost 7 bases, and 19 bases lay in between. CDR3 length: 15 residues. CDR3 loop: CASRDAGERRNEQFF. The CDR3 nucleotides read TGTGCCAGCAGAGACGCAGGAGAGCGCCGAAATGAGCAGTTCTTC.

This clonotype was recorded a few times. The gene calls are TRBV12-3 or TRBV12-4 and TRBJ1-5; D uncertain. Trimming took off 3 bases at V and 6 bases at J, with 12 bases between the two ends. CDR3 length: 14 residues. CDR3 coding DNA: TGTGCCAGCAGTTTTCAGTCTCCCAGTCAGCCCCAGCATTTT. Its protein is CASSFQSPSQPQHF.

The chain employs TRBV6-5 and TRBJ1-2, with TRBD1 as a possible D gene (6 bases). In germline, CDR1 is MNHEY, CDR2 SVGAGI. The CDR3 consists of 16 residues. V dropped 6 bases and J dropped 8 bases, with 25 bases sitting between them. The CDR3 DNA reads TGTGCCAGCAGACCGTCCTCCCGACAGGCCGCTGGAGGCTACACCTTC. This translates into CASRPSSRQAAGGYTF.

The V call is TRBV27, the J call TRBJ2-2; 9 bases align to TRBD2. The junction had 8 bases not matched to a gene; V was cut back by 4 bases and J by 8 bases. CDR3 length: 15 amino acids. CDR1 and CDR2 (germline): MNHEY, SMNVEV (reference sequence). The CDR3 DNA reads as TGTGCCAGCAGTTCCCCTCAGCGGGGGGCTGGGGAGCTGTTTTTT. Protein sequence: CASSSPQRGAGELFF.

V and J are TRBV5-1 and TRBJ2-3, with D perhaps matching TRBD1 (6 bases). This CDR3 is built from 15 residues. Trimming shortened V by 0 bases and J by 8 bases, and 16 bases separated the two germline ends. Germline CDR1 SGHRS, CDR2 YFSETQ. The CDR3 is CASSLDTTGSGTQYF. The CDR3 nucleotides read TGCGCCAGCAGCTTGGACACCACAGGGTCGGGTACGCAGTATTTT.

This clonotype was found a few times. This chain joins TRBV7-2 and TRBJ2-7, with 7 nucleotides matching TRBD2. The CDR3 totals 17 residues. Germline CDR1 reads SGHTA; CDR2 reads FQGNSA. The junction had 12 bases not matched to a gene; V was cut back by 1 base and J by 3 bases. The CDR3 protein is CASSLGGGISAVYEQYF. The CDR3 DNA reads as TGTGCCAGCAGCTTAGGGGGGGGAATTAGTGCGGTCTACGAGCAGTACTTC.

This clonotype was observed a handful of times. V usage is TRBV5-1 and J usage is TRBJ2-7, with 7 bases aligning to TRBD1. CDR1 and CDR2 (germline): SGHRS, YFSETQ. The CDR3 is 14 residues long. The J segment lost 3 bases and the V segment lost 1 base, leaving 4 bases of the junction unmatched. Here the CDR3 reads CASSLPDRLYEQYF. DNA of the CDR3: TGCGCCAGCAGCTTGCCGGACAGGCTCTACGAGCAGTACTTC.

The CDR3 here is CASSLALATLHNEQFF. CDR3 nucleotides: TGTGCCAGCAGCTTAGCACTAGCGACTCTCCACAATGAGCAGTTCTTC. The V and J genes are TRBV7-9 and TRBJ2-1, with 7 nucleotides matching TRBD2. The V and J ends lost 0 bases and 5 bases, in that order; junction bases with no gene match: 7. The CDR3 totals 16 residues. The germline V gene encodes CDR1 SEHNR and CDR2 FQNEAQ (reference sequence).

This clonotype has a count of ten or more. V and J are TRBV9 and TRBJ2-1; 7 nucleotides line up with TRBD2. The CDR3 runs to 17 residues. J lost 1 base, V lost 3 bases, and 10 bases had no gene match. CDR1 and CDR2 (germline): SGDLS, YYNGEE. Here the CDR3 reads CASSAITSVLSYNEQFF. In nucleotides, the CDR3 is TGTGCCAGCAGCGCCATTACTAGCGTACTATCCTACAATGAGCAGTTCTTC.

This clonotype was seen a handful of times. This sequence joins TRBV27 and TRBJ2-3; 8 positions match TRBD2. Germline lookup yields CDR1 MNHEY and CDR2 SMNVEV (reference sequence). Germline trimming cut 4 bases from V and 0 bases from J; bases unmatched to any gene: 3. The CDR3 has 15 residues. CDR3 amino acids: CASSWVAGSTDTQYF. The CDR3 nucleotides read TGTGCCAGCAGTTGGGTAGCGGGAAGCACAGATACGCAGTATTTT.